Included here is one TCR beta chain sequence, with context. The data stem from a study of Ad26.COV2.S vaccination and SARS-CoV-2 variants. The overall study: Once or twice, 56 days apart, Ad26.COV2.S was delivered intramuscularly.

Produced via immunoSEQ multiplex PCR; TCRdb's table is partial and in-frame only. The top ten clones hold approximately 1.5% of a sample with fewer than 800,000 clones, 70% to 90% of them seen once. Documented treatment: 15 to 20 received Ad26.COV2.S at low or high dose, single or two shots; about five received placebo; per-sample allocation not given. The investigators took samples on day 63 after the first vaccine or placebo injection. Germline V gene data show CDR1 as SGHDT and CDR2 as YYEEEE. This CDR3 region has 15 residues. V lost 0 bases and J lost 5, with 12 bases in between. This clonotype was obtained from a person aged 18-60 years who received the Ad26.COV2.S COVID-19 vaccine or a placebo. The specimen was peripheral blood, collected in a trial of Ad26.COV2.S vaccine versus placebo. The V call is TRBV5-6, the J call TRBJ1-5, with a possible D match to TRBD1 (6 bases). The CDR3 DNA reads as TGTGCCAGCAGCTTGGCCGGGGGGCGAGATCAGCCCCAGCATTTT. Its protein is CASSLAGGRDQPQHF.